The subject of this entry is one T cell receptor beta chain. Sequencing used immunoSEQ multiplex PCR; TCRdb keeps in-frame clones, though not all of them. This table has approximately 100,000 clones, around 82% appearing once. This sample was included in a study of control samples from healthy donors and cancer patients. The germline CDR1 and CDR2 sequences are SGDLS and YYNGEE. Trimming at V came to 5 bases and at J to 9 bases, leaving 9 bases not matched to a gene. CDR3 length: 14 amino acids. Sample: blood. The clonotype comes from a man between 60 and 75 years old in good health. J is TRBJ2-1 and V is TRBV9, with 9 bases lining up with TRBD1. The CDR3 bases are TGTGCCAGCAGTCCGACAGGGGGGACGGGTGAGCAGTTCTTC. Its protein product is CASSPTGGTGEQFF.